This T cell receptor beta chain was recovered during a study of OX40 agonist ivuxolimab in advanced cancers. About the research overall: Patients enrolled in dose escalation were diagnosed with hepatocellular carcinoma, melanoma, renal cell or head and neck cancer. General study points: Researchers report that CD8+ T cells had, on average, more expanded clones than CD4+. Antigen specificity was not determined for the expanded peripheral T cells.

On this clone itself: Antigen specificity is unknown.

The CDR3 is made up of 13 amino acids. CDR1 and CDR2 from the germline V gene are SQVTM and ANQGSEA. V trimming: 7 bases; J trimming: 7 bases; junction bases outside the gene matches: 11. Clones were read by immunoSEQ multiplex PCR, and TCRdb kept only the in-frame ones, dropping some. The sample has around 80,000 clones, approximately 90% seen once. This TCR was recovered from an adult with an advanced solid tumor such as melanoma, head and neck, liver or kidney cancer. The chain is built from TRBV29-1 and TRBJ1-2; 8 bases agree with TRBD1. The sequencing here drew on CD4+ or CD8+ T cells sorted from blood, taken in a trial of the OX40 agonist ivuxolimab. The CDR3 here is CSGAGTGGFGYTF. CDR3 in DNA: TGCAGCGGCGCCGGGACAGGCGGGTTTGGCTACACCTTC.